This T cell receptor beta chain emerged from a study of shared clonotypes between healthy human individuals. Sequencing was performed with immunoSEQ multiplex PCR; in TCRdb, only in-frame clones are kept and a portion is missing. This sample yields roughly 490,000 clones, of which about 82% are seen a single time; under 15% belongs to the top ten. The CDR3 has 16 residues. V lost 2 bases and J lost 0, with 11 bases in between. Germline loops: CDR1 KGHSH, CDR2 LQKENI. This chain joins TRBV18 and TRBJ1-3, with D possibly being TRBD1 (6 bases). Sequencing was done on a sample of PBMCs. This TCR derives from a woman in her thirties or forties in good health. Some clones in this sample may be carry-over from other donors' samples. The CDR3 sequence is CASSPDRSYSGNTIYF. CDR3 DNA: TGTGCCAGCTCACCAGACAGGTCCTACTCTGGAAACACCATATATTTT.